A selection of T cell receptor beta chains follows, all from one sample in a study of cytomegalovirus exposure and HLA in healthy donors. Sequenced by immunoSEQ multiplex PCR; TCRdb stores in-frame clones only, minus some. The data contain 90,000 to 150,000 clones, approximately 80% of them seen just once; the ten biggest clones take up approximately 2.5%. Input material: PBMCs. The receptors come from a female donor in good health and CMV-seronegative. Each CDR3 is given with its conserved first and last residue. D genes are given only for firm matches. A row's size may be missing; if present it is once, few, many or a size class.

V	size	J	D	DNA	CDR3
TRBV5-6	few	TRBJ1-1	.	TGTGCCAGCAGCCCCGAGGGTCACACTGAAGCTTTCTTT	CASSPEGHTEAFF
TRBV13	few	TRBJ1-2	TRBD1	TGTGCCAGCAGCTTCGGACAGGGGGCTCCCTATGGCTACACCTTC	CASSFGQGAPYGYTF
TRBV7-2	few	TRBJ2-3	TRBD2	TGTGCCAGCAGCTCCGGGACTAGCGGGGGGACCACAGATACGCAGTATTTT	CASSSGTSGGTTDTQYF
TRBV5-1	.	TRBJ2-3	TRBD1	TGCGCCAGCAGCTTGGATGGACAGGGGGCTTGGGATACGCAGTATTTT	CASSLDGQGAWDTQYF
TRBV9	.	TRBJ1-3	.	TGTGCCAGCAGCCCTCACCTCCGGGGGGGAAACACCATATATTTT	CASSPHLRGGNTIYF
TRBV6-4	few	TRBJ2-2	.	TGTGCCAGCAGTGACAAGGGGACCGGGGAGCTGTTTTTT	CASSDKGTGELFF
TRBV27	.	TRBJ1-6	TRBD1	TGTGCCAGCAGTCCGGGACAGGATTCACCCCTCCACTTT	CASSPGQDSPLHF
TRBV2	.	TRBJ2-3	.	TGTGCCAGCAGTGTTGACTACACAGATACGCAGTATTTT	CASSVDYTDTQYF
TRBV29-1	.	TRBJ2-7	TRBD1	TGCAGCGTTGAAGGGGACAGCTCCTACGAGCAGTACTTC	CSVEGDSSYEQYF
TRBV2	.	TRBJ1-2	.	TGTGCCAGCAGTTCGCCCCCGAGTGCCTATGGCTACACCTTC	CASSSPPSAYGYTF
TRBV19	few	TRBJ1-5	TRBD1	TGTGCCAGTAATGAGGGAGCAGGGGGTGGCCAGCCCCAGCATTTT	CASNEGAGGGQPQHF
TRBV28	.	TRBJ2-7	.	TGTGCCAGCAGTTTGGCTGGCTACGAGCAGTACTTC	CASSLAGYEQYF
TRBV5-1	.	TRBJ1-4	TRBD1	TGCGCCAGCAGCTTGGGTCGACAGGGGGCCGTGAAGGAACTGTTTTTT	CASSLGRQGAVKELFF
TRBV27	once	TRBJ2-7	TRBD1	TGTGCCAGCAGTTTAGCGACAGGGGGTACCTACGAGCAGTACTTC	CASSLATGGTYEQYF
TRBV27	.	TRBJ2-2	TRBD1	TGTGCCAGCAGAGGGGGCGCGAACACCGGGGAGCTGTTTTTT	CASRGGANTGELFF
TRBV27	once	TRBJ2-1	TRBD2	TGTGCCAGCAGTCAACTCTCGGGACTAGCGGGTTCCTACAATGAGCAGTTCTTC	CASSQLSGLAGSYNEQFF
TRBV7-9	.	TRBJ2-5	TRBD2	TGTGCCAGCATCCCCCTAGCGGGGAGGCGAGAGACCCAGTACTTC	CASIPLAGRRETQYF
TRBV9	.	TRBJ2-7	TRBD1	TGTGCCAGCAGCGTAGGTGGGACAGGGCAACACGAGCAGTACTTC	CASSVGGTGQHEQYF
TRBV6-5	.	TRBJ1-6	.	TGTGCCAGCCTTCCTCTGGGGGGGGTTTCACCCCTCCACTTT	CASLPLGGVSPLHF
TRBV2	.	TRBJ2-5	.	TGTGCCAGCAGTGAAGGGGGGGCCCAGTACTTC	CASSEGGAQYF
TRBV7-2	.	TRBJ2-1	.	TGTGCCAGCAGCCCCACAACAGTCACGGGGGAGTTCTTC	CASSPTTVTGEFF
TRBV29-1	few	TRBJ1-1	TRBD1	TGCAGCGTGAGAGGGGACAGAGGTAAGGAAGCTTTCTTT	CSVRGDRGKEAFF
TRBV20-1	.	TRBJ2-5	.	TGCAGTGCTAGGGCGGCCGTGTTTCGGTACTTC	CSARAAVFRYF
TRBV10-3	.	TRBJ2-1	TRBD2	TGTGCCACCGAACTAGCGGGGGGCAATGAGCAGTTCTTC	CATELAGGNEQFF
TRBV19	.	TRBJ1-2	TRBD1	TGTGCCAGTAGTGCCGCGCACGACGATAGCAGGGGGCTCAGGGTCGGTTACACCTTC	CASSAAHDDSRGLRVGYTF
TRBV6-5	.	TRBJ2-7	.	TGTGCCAGCAGAGAAACTGGACGGGACTACGAGCAGTACTTC	CASRETGRDYEQYF
TRBV19	.	TRBJ2-7	.	TGTGCCAGTAGTGTGGCAGGGGACTCCTACGAGCAGTACTTC	CASSVAGDSYEQYF
TRBV7-2	.	TRBJ1-2	.	TGTGCCAGCAGCACCAAAGGGGGATACGGCTACACCTTC	CASSTKGGYGYTF
TRBV6-5	.	TRBJ1-4	.	TGTGCCAGCAGTTACTCCTCGGGAGCCGGTGGAGAAAAACTGTTTTTT	CASSYSSGAGGEKLFF
TRBV28	.	TRBJ2-4	.	TGTGCCAGCAGTTTTGCGAGGGTTCTAGCCAAAAACATTCAGTACTTC	CASSFARVLAKNIQYF
TRBV4-3	.	TRBJ2-1	TRBD2	TGCGCCAGCAGCCAAGATTTCCAGCGGGGGAACAATGAGCAGTTCTTC	CASSQDFQRGNNEQFF
TRBV30	.	TRBJ1-6	TRBD1	TGTGCCTGGAGAGAGAAGCGGGACAGGGATCCCCTCCACTTT	CAWREKRDRDPLHF
TRBV5-1	.	TRBJ1-2	TRBD1	TGCGCCAGCAGCTTTACGACGGGACAGCGGATCGGGAATGGCTACACCTTC	CASSFTTGQRIGNGYTF
TRBV30	.	TRBJ2-1	.	TGTGCCTGGAGTCCACAGAGTTCCGCTGAGCAGTTCTTC	CAWSPQSSAEQFF
TRBV30	.	TRBJ1-2	.	TGTGCCTGGATCTCCCGGGGTAGTAACTATGGCTACACCTTC	CAWISRGSNYGYTF
TRBV4-3	once	TRBJ2-2	.	TGCGCCAGCAGCCGCGGATGGGAGCTGTTTTTT	CASSRGWELFF
TRBV7-2	.	TRBJ2-7	TRBD2	TGTGCCAGCAGCTTTAGCGGGGACTACCTCGGCTCCGAGCAGTACTTC	CASSFSGDYLGSEQYF
TRBV7-7	.	TRBJ2-2	TRBD1	TGTGCTAGCAGCCCCGGGACAGGGAACACCGGGGAGCTGTTTTTT	CASSPGTGNTGELFF
TRBV27	.	TRBJ1-6	.	TGTGCCAGCAGTTTAAGGGGAAATTCACCCCTCCACTTT	CASSLRGNSPLHF
TRBV9	.	TRBJ2-1	.	TGTGCCAGCAGCGTAGAGTCTGGCGGGTCAGGCAATGAGCAGTTCTTC	CASSVESGGSGNEQFF
TRBV14	.	TRBJ1-2	.	TGTGCCAGCAGCCAAGCTCTTGGAACGGGCTATGGCTACACCTTC	CASSQALGTGYGYTF
TRBV4-1	.	TRBJ2-3	.	TGCGCCAGCAGCCAAGTTGGCCAGGACACAGATACGCAGTATTTT	CASSQVGQDTDTQYF
TRBV5-1	.	TRBJ1-1	TRBD1	TGCGCCAGCAGCGCGGGACAGGGGAAAGGTGAAGCTTTCTTT	CASSAGQGKGEAFF
TRBV27	.	TRBJ1-1	.	TGTGCCAGCAGTTTAGCGCGGAACACTGAAGCTTTCTTT	CASSLARNTEAFF
TRBV18	.	TRBJ2-7	TRBD1	TGTGCCAGCTCACCGGGACAGGGGAACTACGAGCAGTACTTC	CASSPGQGNYEQYF
TRBV29-1	.	TRBJ1-1	.	TGCAGCGTTGAAAGACAGAGGCTCACTGAAGCTTTCTTT	CSVERQRLTEAFF
TRBV9	.	TRBJ1-2	.	TGTGCCAGCAGAGGAGCCCTCCTCTATGGCTACACCTTC	CASRGALLYGYTF
TRBV30	.	TRBJ2-2	.	TGTGCCTGGAGTATATGGGCCCTTGCGTCCGGGGAGCTGTTTTTT	CAWSIWALASGELFF
TRBV28	.	TRBJ2-7	.	TGTGCCAGCAGTTTGAGGTTGTCTTCAAGCGAGCAGTACTTC	CASSLRLSSSEQYF
TRBV15	.	TRBJ1-6	.	TGTGCCACCAGCAGAGAACGGGTTAGAGGTAATTCACCCCTCCACTTT	CATSRERVRGNSPLHF
TRBV19	few	TRBJ1-1	.	TGTGCCAGTAGTAGAGTTTCGAACACTGAAGCTTTCTTT	CASSRVSNTEAFF
TRBV7-2	.	TRBJ2-1	TRBD2	TGTGCCAGCAGCTTAAGTCCCAGCGGGGGGGCCAATGAGCAGTTCTTC	CASSLSPSGGANEQFF
TRBV2	.	TRBJ1-1	.	TGTGCCAGCGGGTTGGGGCAGGGGATCATTGAAGCTTTCTTT	CASGLGQGIIEAFF
TRBV5-4	.	TRBJ2-1	.	TGTGCCAGCAGCTTGGGGGGGCTAGGCAATGAGCAGTTCTTC	CASSLGGLGNEQFF
TRBV5-4	.	TRBJ2-7	TRBD2	TGTGCCAGCAGTTCCGGGGGGGCCCTATACGAGCAGTACTTC	CASSSGGALYEQYF